The rows below give T cell receptor beta chains drawn from one sample of a study of blood T cell repertoires in COVID-19. Assay: immunoSEQ multiplex PCR; the TCRdb copy retains only in-frame clones and omits some. The sample lists under 450,000 clones, about nine tenths seen once, with about 12% in the top ten. Source material: peripheral blood. The receptors derive from a woman aged 50 to 60 with COVID-19, enrolled during active disease. The CDR3 runs from the conserved cysteine through the conserved F or W. Each record gives: J gene, V gene, CDR3 protein.

TRBJ1-3,TRBV5-1,CASSPRQGTGNTIYF
TRBJ1-4,TRBV6-5,CASKRGGSTNEKLFF
TRBJ1-4,TRBV20-1,CSASPRGSADEKLFF
TRBJ2-3,TRBV5-6,CASSLDQGATDTQYF
TRBJ1-1,TRBV5-6,CASSLLGEGVNTEAFF
TRBJ1-2,TRBV3-1/TRBV3-2,CASSLGQGAYYGYTF
TRBJ2-7,TRBV3-1/TRBV3-2,CASSRLAGGDEQYF
TRBJ1-1,TRBV3-1/TRBV3-2,CASSGGQKAFF
TRBJ1-2,TRBV2,CASSPMTGGTIGYGYTF
TRBJ1-2,TRBV19,CASTRERANYGYTF
TRBJ1-1,TRBV5-6,CAGSTGTGLSEAFF
TRBJ2-2,TRBV6-5,CAISFTETGELFF
TRBJ2-3,TRBV2,CASSENLIYTDTQYF
TRBJ1-5,TRBV2,CASAGRIQQPQHF
TRBJ2-1,TRBV19,CASSIEETVNNEQFF
TRBJ2-5,TRBV27,CASSLGGGETQYF
TRBJ2-5,TRBV30,CAWSRGGQGGQETQYF
TRBJ2-7,TRBV9,CASSVDSGQGGEQYF
TRBJ1-2,TRBV2,CASNRDRDYGYTF
TRBJ1-1,TRBV14,CASSQINFEAFF
TRBJ1-5,TRBV4-2,CASSQWVSHTTYQPQHF